This T cell receptor (beta chain) was recovered during a study of cytomegalovirus exposure and HLA in healthy donors. For the study at large: For the roughly 400 genotyped donors, 80% to 90% fell within the Caucasian-associated ancestry cluster. General study results and limits: A prior analysis recorded that most TCR beta V segments were productive about 87% or about 30% of the time. In a later analysis, HLA-C alleles had the fewest associated TCRs, DRB1 alleles the most. TCR beta V- and J-gene trimming was later associated with a missense DCLRE1C variant.

Primers for the PCR totalled 60 Vbeta and 13 Jbeta. Profiled with immunoSEQ multiplex PCR; TCRdb holds only in-frame clones, not every one. The listing contains approximately 100,000 clones. Comment on this clone: As yet, its antigen is unknown.

Germline V gene sequence: CDR1 ENHRY, CDR2 SYGVKD. This CDR3 spans 15 amino acids. The V end lost 7 bases, the J end lost 0 bases, and 13 bases lay between the germline ends. The source of this sequence is a man aged 40-55 years in good health and CMV-seronegative. Sequenced sample: PBMCs. The chain joins TRBV10-3 to TRBJ2-1, with a tentative D call TRBD1 (5 bases). CDR3 sequence: CAIMQGWNSYNEQFF. CDR3 nucleotides: TGTGCCATCATGCAGGGTTGGAACTCCTACAATGAGCAGTTCTTC.